The 7 T cell receptor beta chains below come from one sample, sequenced in a study of T-cell reconstitution after alpha-beta-depleted transplantation in children (dated by TCRdb to about 2016). The treatment or condition label here, explained by the study, means: allogeneic hematopoietic cell transplantation with graft depleted of TCRalphabeta T cells and CD19 B cells. Library creation used PCR. Sequencing was carried out with an Illumina HiSeq 2500. TCR library preparation used molecular barcoding, with unique molecular identifiers applied to normalize quantification of the TCRbeta repertoire. TCRdb itself trimmed the public reads at Q25 with fastp, ran MiXCR and retained productive beta chains. Under each unique CDR3 protein, matching rows form one entry showing the most common genes and DNA. Across this sample there are about 240,000 distinct CDR3 sequences, with over 20% seen only once. Together, the top ten hold about 2.8% of the sample.

The specimen was PBMCs, collected before TCRalphabeta/CD19-depleted stem cell transplant. The receptors were gathered from a girl aged 2-15 years with Fanconi anemia, due to receive a stem cell transplant.

This clonotype appeared many times. The rearrangement joins TRBV28 to TRBJ1-1; D is ambiguous. Trimming removed 1 base at V and 8 bases at J, with 5 bases between. Germline assignment: CDR1 MDHEN and CDR2 SYDVKM. This CDR3 contains 11 residues. The CDR3 region has the DNA TGTGCCAGCAGTTTATCGGGGGAAGCTTTCTTT. Translation gives CASSLSGEAFF.

This clonotype was observed many times. The chain combines TRBV10-3 with TRBJ1-2; 10 bases line up with TRBD1. J lost 4 bases, V lost 4 bases, and 0 bases had no gene match. Germline V gene lookup returns CDR1 ENHRY and CDR2 SYGVKD. The CDR3 length is 13 residues. This CDR3 is CAISGDRGYGYTF. The DNA of the CDR3 is TGTGCCATCAGTGGGGACAGGGGCTATGGCTACACCTTC.

The table lists this clonotype with a few counts. This chain connects TRBV5-1 to TRBJ1-3, with D unclear. Germline assignment: CDR1 SGHRS and CDR2 YFSETQ. The CDR3 is 12 residues long. Trimming pared 0 bases from V and 9 bases from J, leaving 7 bases between. This chain's CDR3 is CASSLDGLTIYF. The CDR3 DNA is TGCGCCAGCAGCTTGGACGGTCTCACCATATATTTT.

This clonotype was seen repeatedly, ten times or more. The V gene is TRBV10-3, the J gene TRBJ2-5; 9 nucleotides align to TRBD1. Germline V gene sequence: CDR1 ENHRY, CDR2 SYGVKD. The CDR3 runs to 16 residues. V shed 5 bases, J shed 4 bases, and the junction held 11 bases outside the gene matches. CDR3 protein: CAISYRGRGVGETQYF. As DNA, the CDR3 is TGTGCCATCAGTTACAGGGGGCGTGGGGTTGGAGAGACCCAGTACTTC.

This clonotype showed up many times. The J gene is TRBJ2-1, the V gene TRBV15; TRBD1 aligns across 9 bases. This CDR3 comprises 17 residues. Germline loops: CDR1 LNHNV, CDR2 YYDKDF (reference sequence). Unmatched junction bases numbered 8, after V lost 1 base and J lost 4 bases. In DNA, the CDR3 is TGTGCCACCAGCAGAGTGTCAGACAGGGGGGAGTACAATGAGCAGTTCTTC. Its translation is CATSRVSDRGEYNEQFF. Using reference TRBV15 and TRBJ2-1 for the parts outside the CDR3, the full variable domain is DAMVIQNPRYQVTQFGKPVTLSCSQTLNHNVMYWYQQKSSQAPKLLFHYYDKDFNNEADTPDNFQSRRPNTSFCFLDIRSPGLGDTAMYLCATSRVSDRGEYNEQFFGPGTRLTVL.

The table lists this clonotype with many counts. V usage is TRBV28 and J usage is TRBJ2-7, with D unclear. The germline V and J ends were trimmed by 5 bases and 2 bases, with 16 bases remaining between them. The CDR3 sequence is 15 residues long. Germline V gene sequence: CDR1 MDHEN, CDR2 SYDVKM. CDR3 amino acids: CASSPGAPPTYEQYF. CDR3 coding DNA: TGTGCCAGCAGTCCGGGTGCCCCTCCCACCTACGAGCAGTACTTC.

The V and J genes are TRBV28 and TRBJ1-1, with D uncertain. V dropped 2 bases and J dropped 7 bases, with 5 bases sitting between them. This CDR3 has 11 residues. Germline CDR1 is MDHEN and CDR2 is SYDVKM. CDR3 residues: CASSLESEAFF. In DNA form, the CDR3 reads TGTGCCAGCAGTTTAGAGAGTGAAGCTTTCTTT.